This TCR beta chain was documented in a study of identifying expanded T cells in peripheral blood. Trimming removed 4 bases at V and 4 bases at J, with 19 bases between. Germline CDR1 is SEHNR and CDR2 is FQNEAQ (reference sequence). The CDR3 sequence is 16 residues long. As regards this clone: What it binds is unknown.

The repertoire was sequenced with immunoSEQ multiplex PCR; TCRdb's copy has only in-frame clones and lacks some. The repertoire includes about 100,000 clones, around nine tenths of them detected once, and less than 7% sits in the top ten. Study results and limitations: Roughly two-week clone count variance significantly increased as total template count grew. Over two and four weeks, about 15 and 18 clones changed, versus approximately 1.2 between replicates.

This receptor was taken from a person aged 18 to 75 in good health. The chain employs TRBV7-9 and TRBJ1-1; a weak D match, TRBD1 (6 bases). Source material: blood. The CDR3 bases are TGTGCCAGCAGCTCCCCACAGGGCGGGGAGCTCACTGAAGCTTTCTTT. It encodes CASSSPQGGELTEAFF.